Below, 25 T cell receptor beta chains from the same sample are listed, as sequenced in a study of beta chain features in type 1 diabetes. Sequenced material consisted of expressed TCRB transcripts (all of the isolated RNA was reverse transcribed). Libraries were prepared by immunoSEQ multiplex PCR; TCRdb keeps only in-frame clonotypes and omits some of them. The sample yields around 140,000 clones, 8% to 13% seen once. Sequenced input: naive CD4+ T cells from blood. The receptor set was obtained from a man in his late teens or twenties in good health.

This clone was counted a few times. The V gene is TRBV11-2, the J gene TRBJ2-2; maybe TRBD1 (5 bases). Trimming shortened V by 0 bases and J by 6 bases, and 5 bases separated the two germline ends. The CDR3 runs 13 residues. Germline V gene sequence: CDR1 SGHAT, CDR2 FQNNGV. CDR3 sequence reads: CASSLEGAGELFF. CDR3 coding DNA: TGTGCCAGCAGCTTAGAAGGGGCCGGGGAGCTGTTTTTT. Filled out from reference TRBV11-2 and TRBJ2-2, the complete variable domain reads EAGVAQSPRYKIIEKRQSVAFWCNPISGHATLYWYQQILGQGPKLLIQFQNNGVVDDSQLPKDRFSAERLKGVDSTLKIQPAKLEDSAVYLCASSLEGAGELFFGEGSRLTVL.

A few counts support this clone. The rearrangement links TRBV19 to TRBJ1-3; weak D call: TRBD1 (6 bases). The CDR3 is 16 amino acids. The germline V gene encodes CDR1 LNHDA and CDR2 SQIVND (reference sequence). With 7 bases removed from V and 0 bases from J, the gap between germline ends came to 16 bases. The CDR3 sequence: CASIISDRSSGNTIYF. The CDR3 coding sequence is TGTGCCAGTATCATCTCGGACAGAAGCTCTGGAAACACCATATATTTT.

This clone was recorded a few times. The chain uses TRBV5-4 and TRBJ2-7; 8 nucleotides match TRBD1. The CDR3 contains 16 residues. J was trimmed by 2 bases and V by 1 base; bases with no gene match: 8. Germline V CDR1 and CDR2: SGHNT, YYREEE (reference sequence). The DNA of the CDR3 is TGTGCCAGCAGCTTGAATGGCCAGGGGGCTGCCTACGAGCAGTACTTC. This sequence encodes CASSLNGQGAAYEQYF.

The J gene is TRBJ2-5, the V gene TRBV5-1, with TRBD2 identical over 14 bases. The CDR3 extends over 17 amino acids. The germline V gene encodes CDR1 SGHRS and CDR2 YFSETQ. Unmatched junction bases numbered 6, after V lost 4 bases and J lost 1 base. The CDR3 region has the DNA TGCGCCAGCAGCCTTGCGACTAGCGGGGGGGCCCAAGAGACCCAGTACTTC. It is translated as CASSLATSGGAQETQYF.

This clone showed up just once. The chain uses TRBV18 and TRBJ1-3; D is uncertain. CDR1 is KGHSH, CDR2 LQKENI, per germline. Deletions cut 2 bases from V and 2 bases from J, with 10 bases between. The CDR3 sequence is 15 residues long. CDR3 protein: CASSPSSGTGNTIYF. The DNA of the CDR3 is TGTGCCAGCTCACCATCCTCCGGGACTGGAAACACCATATATTTT.

This clone has a handful of counts. V gene TRBV30 combines with J gene TRBJ1-1; no reliable D call. The CDR3 runs to 11 residues. Germline CDR1 GTSNPN, CDR2 SVGIG (reference sequence). The ends were cut back, 3 bases at V and 8 bases at J, with 10 bases in the middle. CDR3 in amino acids: CAWSPEREAFF. The CDR3 DNA is TGTGCCTGGAGCCCTGAGAGGGAAGCTTTCTTT.

This clone was observed many times. The chain links TRBV7-9 to TRBJ1-2, with 7 bases that match TRBD1. The CDR3 sequence is 15 residues long. Germline lookup yields CDR1 SEHNR and CDR2 FQNEAQ (reference sequence). With 5 bases clipped from V and 0 bases from J, the junction kept 6 bases outside the gene matches. The CDR3 loop reads CASSLQGGANYGYTF. The CDR3 DNA is TGTGCCAGCAGCCTCCAGGGGGGAGCTAACTATGGCTACACCTTC.

This clone was picked up many times. The chain joins TRBV13 to TRBJ2-3; D is unresolved. Germline CDR1 PRHDT, CDR2 FYEKMQ (reference sequence). CDR3 length: 14 amino acids. Deletions cut 0 bases from V and 4 bases from J, with 8 bases between. The CDR3 coding sequence is TGTGCCAGCAGCTTAGGGGGTGAGGCAGATACGCAGTATTTT. Encoded protein: CASSLGGEADTQYF.

This clone was seen repeatedly, ten times or more. V and J are TRBV30 and TRBJ2-3; TRBD2 might be the D (6 bases). Germline V gene sequence: CDR1 GTSNPN, CDR2 SVGIG (reference sequence). Trimming took off 2 bases at V and 0 bases at J, with 9 bases between the two ends. The CDR3 totals 14 residues. The CDR3 reads CAWSRRGSTDTQYF. CDR3 coding DNA: TGTGCCTGGAGTAGGCGGGGAAGCACAGATACGCAGTATTTT.

DNA of the CDR3: TGTGCCAGCAGTTTTTCCGGGGAGAGCTACGAGCAGTACTTC. Its protein is CASSFSGESYEQYF. This chain connects TRBV27 to TRBJ2-7; a possible D gene is TRBD2 (5 bases). This CDR3 is built from 14 residues. Germline CDR1 reads MNHEY; CDR2 reads SMNVEV (reference sequence). Trimming cost V 3 bases and J 3 bases, with 12 bases left between them.

J is TRBJ2-1 and V is TRBV11-2; TRBD2 matches 12 bases. Germline V gene lookup returns CDR1 SGHAT and CDR2 FQNNGV. With V trimmed by 5 bases and J by 4 bases, 3 bases remained unmatched. CDR3 length: 15 residues. This CDR3 reads CASSPLAGGYNEQFF. CDR3 in DNA: TGTGCCAGCAGCCCACTAGCGGGGGGATACAATGAGCAGTTCTTC.

The V call is TRBV4-3, the J call TRBJ2-2; D gene unclear. The CDR3 has 15 residues. V shed 0 bases and J shed 3 bases, with 8 bases lying between them. Germline CDR1 is LGHNA and CDR2 is YSLEER. The DNA of the CDR3 is TGCGCCAGCAGCCAAGATACACAGCACACCGGGGAGCTGTTTTTT. Residues: CASSQDTQHTGELFF.

This clone turned up a few times. The chain has TRBV4-2 and TRBJ2-5; 8 positions agree with TRBD2. In germline, CDR1 is LGHNA, CDR2 YNFKEQ. V dropped 0 bases and J dropped 4; count of bases not matched to a gene: 4. This CDR3 spans 15 amino acids. DNA for the CDR3: TGTGCCAGCAGCCAAGAGACTAGCGATCGAGAGACCCAGTACTTC. It encodes CASSQETSDRETQYF.

The chain combines TRBV5-1 with TRBJ2-5; 7 nucleotides align to TRBD1. Unmatched junction bases numbered 8, after V lost 4 bases and J lost 5 bases. The germline V gene encodes CDR1 SGHRS and CDR2 YFSETQ. The CDR3 runs 14 residues. The chain's CDR3 is CASSGTTGSETQYF. For the CDR3, the DNA is TGCGCCAGCAGCGGAACGACAGGGTCGGAGACCCAGTACTTC.

This clone came up a few times. This chain links TRBV30 with TRBJ2-7; TRBD1 aligns across 9 bases. Germline CDR1 is GTSNPN and CDR2 is SVGIG (reference sequence). This CDR3 has 15 residues. With 2 bases clipped from V and 0 bases from J, the junction kept 5 bases outside the gene matches. CDR3 in DNA: TGTGCCTGGAGTCTCCGGGACAGGGACTCCTACGAGCAGTACTTC. Translation gives CAWSLRDRDSYEQYF.

The DNA of the CDR3 is TGTGCCAGCTCATGGAGCGGGGATGGCGAGCAGTACTTC. It encodes CASSWSGDGEQYF. The J gene is TRBJ2-7, the V gene TRBV6-1; 7 bases agree with TRBD2. J was trimmed by 6 bases and V by 8 bases; bases with no gene match: 10. This CDR3 is built from 13 residues. CDR1 and CDR2 from the germline V gene are MNHNS and SASEGT.

The J gene is TRBJ2-3, the V gene TRBV7-2; D might be TRBD2 (6 bases). The CDR3 extends over 15 amino acids. The germline gives CDR1 SGHTA, CDR2 FQGNSA. The V and J ends lost 6 bases and 2 bases respectively, with 15 bases between them. The CDR3 DNA sequence: TGTGCCAGCAGTCAGCGGGCCAGTAACACAGATACGCAGTATTTT. Translation gives CASSQRASNTDTQYF.

This clone was seen a handful of times. The chain recombines TRBV9 with TRBJ2-2; 12 nucleotides agree with TRBD2. V was pared by 3 bases and J by 2 bases, with 5 bases of the junction left unmatched. Germline CDR1 reads SGDLS; CDR2 reads YYNGEE. The CDR3 runs 17 residues. The CDR3 DNA reads TGTGCCAGCAGCGCCGGACTAGCGGGGCTAAACACCGGGGAGCTGTTTTTT. Translation: CASSAGLAGLNTGELFF.

This clone has only a few counts. The rearrangement joins TRBV28 to TRBJ2-5; 8 nucleotides line up with TRBD1. Losses at the gene ends were 8 bases for V and 5 bases for J; bases not matched to a gene: 4. CDR3 size: 12 residues. Per the germline V gene, CDR1 is MDHEN and CDR2 is SYDVKM. The CDR3 protein is CASHRGLETQYF. In DNA, the CDR3 is TGTGCCAGCCACAGGGGGTTGGAGACCCAGTACTTC.

This clone has a handful of counts. The chain employs TRBV7-2 and TRBJ2-3; D possibly corresponds to TRBD1 (5 bases). CDR1 is SGHTA and CDR2 is FQGNSA in the germline V gene. The CDR3 runs to 13 residues. Between the trimmed V and J ends, which lost 5 bases and 4 bases, there was a span of 10 bases. CDR3 sequence reads: CASSLRAADTQYF. In nucleotides, the CDR3 is TGTGCCAGCAGCCTCAGGGCGGCAGATACGCAGTATTTT.

This rearrangement joins TRBV21-1 to TRBJ1-2. TRBV21-1 is reported as a pseudogene. This CDR3 contains 21 residues. The CDR3 DNA reads TGTGCCAGCAGCAAACTATTTGAGGCTTGCCGGGAGATAATAACTTTTTATGGCTACACCTTC. Residues: CASSKLFEACREIITFYGYTF.

A few counts support this clone. The V and J genes are TRBV4-3 and TRBJ1-6; D possibly corresponds to TRBD1 (5 bases). The germline CDR1 and CDR2 sequences are LGHNA and YSLEER. This CDR3 spans 16 amino acids. V lost 1 base and J lost 10, with 17 bases in between. The CDR3 here is CASSQVGGGPRSPLHF. The CDR3 DNA reads TGCGCCAGCAGCCAAGTAGGCGGGGGACCCAGGTCACCCCTCCACTTT.

A few counts support this clone. The gene calls are TRBV9 and TRBJ2-2, with unresolved D. This CDR3 has 14 residues. Germline CDR1 reads SGDLS; CDR2 reads YYNGEE. V lost 0 bases, J lost 6 bases, and 9 bases lay in between. The DNA for the CDR3 is TGTGCCAGCAGCGTAGCGGCAGGCCCCGGGGAGCTGTTTTTT. It is translated as CASSVAAGPGELFF.

This clone showed up just a few times. V gene TRBV28 combines with J gene TRBJ2-3; the match to TRBD2 covers 8 bases. Germline trimming cut 5 bases from V and 4 bases from J; bases unmatched to any gene: 5. In germline, CDR1 is MDHEN, CDR2 SYDVKM. The CDR3 runs to 14 residues. The CDR3: CASSTLRGADTQYF. Written as DNA, the CDR3 is TGTGCCAGCAGTACCTTGCGGGGGGCAGATACGCAGTATTTT.

In its sample, this clone was seen a few times. The DNA of the CDR3 is TGTGCCTGGAGCCCTGGGGGGGGTAGCAATCAGCCCCAGCATTTT. Protein sequence: CAWSPGGGSNQPQHF. The genes are TRBV30 and TRBJ1-5, with a tentative D call TRBD1 (5 bases). The germline CDR1 and CDR2 sequences are GTSNPN and SVGIG (reference sequence). The V gene lost 3 bases and the J gene lost 0 bases, with 12 bases spanning the gap. The CDR3 sequence is 15 residues long.